These 2 T cell receptor beta chains came from one sample sequenced in a study of T cells in localized non-small cell lung cancer. Assay: immunoSEQ multiplex PCR; the TCRdb copy retains only in-frame clones and omits some. Of roughly 38,000 clones listed, 80% to 90% are singletons. Sequencing was performed on peripheral blood mononuclear cells, taken before any cancer treatment. The receptors stem from a male donor at least 60 years old with stage II lung adenocarcinoma.

The sample holds one count of this clone. CDR3 sequence reads: CASSRRTRSGYTF. The CDR3 DNA is TGTGCCAGCAGCCGTAGAACGCGAAGTGGCTACACCTTC. V and J are TRBV28 and TRBJ1-2, with unresolved D. Trimming shortened V by 6 bases and J by 7 bases, and 15 bases separated the two germline ends. Germline V gene data show CDR1 as MDHEN and CDR2 as SYDVKM. The CDR3 consists of 13 residues.

This clone was found once. This chain joins TRBV2 and TRBJ2-5; 8 bases agree with TRBD2. The V segment lost 5 bases and the J segment 3 bases; nucleotides outside the gene matches: 8. CDR1 is SNHLY and CDR2 is FYNNEI in the germline V gene. This CDR3 spans 15 amino acids. CDR3 residues: CASSLLGTRKETQYF. CDR3 bases: TGTGCCAGCAGTCTCCTCGGGACTAGGAAAGAGACCCAGTACTTC.